These T cell receptor beta chains were read from a single sample in a study of regulatory T cells in long-lasting Graves disease. TCRdb fed the multiplex PCR reads into MiXCR, producing one record per CDR3 protein. Here the sample spans over 250,000 distinct CDR3 sequences, 22% being singletons. Sequenced material: peripheral blood mononuclear cells (PBMCs), taken when the disease was refractory, from a patient treated with antithyroid drugs. The receptor source for this set is a female donor with Graves disease. Each CDR3 is given with its conserved first and last residue. A D gene is named only where the DNA matches it firmly. Clone size appears in some rows only: once, few, many, or a class for an expanded clone.

V	J	D	size	CDR3	DNA
TRBV20-1	TRBJ2-7	TRBD2	many	CSAYLAGGHEQYF	TGCAGTGCGTACCTAGCGGGAGGCCACGAGCAGTACTTC
TRBV7-9	TRBJ2-7	-	few	CASSSSLHYEQYF	TGTGCCAGCAGCTCCTCTCTTCACTACGAGCAGTACTTC
TRBV12-3/TRBV12-4	TRBJ2-7	-	many	CASSPRGGIGYEQYF	TGTGCCAGCAGTCCCAGGGGGGGAATTGGCTACGAGCAGTACTTC
TRBV20-1	TRBJ2-5	-	few	CSAHGRISVAQYF	TGCAGTGCTCACGGTCGGATTTCCGTGGCCCAGTACTTC
TRBV5-1	TRBJ2-1	TRBD2	few	CASSFGTRDEQFF	TGCGCCAGCAGCTTCGGGACTAGGGATGAGCAGTTCTTC
TRBV20-1	TRBJ1-1	-	many	CSASHPGLNLITEAFF	TGCAGTGCTAGTCATCCGGGGCTGAATCTAATCACTGAAGCTTTCTTT
TRBV6-5	TRBJ1-2	-	-	CASSYTGRGGYTF	TGTGCCAGCAGTTACACAGGGAGGGGTGGCTACACCTTC
TRBV7-2	TRBJ2-7	-	-	CASSFSRPGEQYF	TGTGCCAGCAGCTTTAGCCGCCCAGGCGAGCAGTACTTC
TRBV20-1	TRBJ2-7	TRBD2	-	CSARGGGTYEQYF	TGCAGTGCTAGGGGGGGGGGAACCTACGAGCAGTACTTC
TRBV18	TRBJ2-7	TRBD1	-	CASQTGSSYEQYF	TGTGCCAGCCAGACAGGGAGCTCCTACGAGCAGTACTTC
TRBV7-9	TRBJ2-7	-	-	CAPNGRYSGPFHYEQYF	TGTGCCCCGAACGGCCGCTATAGCGGACCCTTCCATTACGAGCAGTACTTC
TRBV7-8	TRBJ2-7	TRBD2	many	CASTRSSGTYEQYF	TGTGCCAGCACCCGCTCTAGCGGCACCTACGAGCAGTACTTC
TRBV7-2	TRBJ2-2	-	-	CASSITGSIGELFF	TGTGCCAGCAGCATAACAGGGTCCATCGGGGAGCTGTTTTTT
TRBV6-2/TRBV6-3	TRBJ2-1	TRBD2	-	CASRKSGGSNNEQFF	TGTGCCAGCAGGAAAAGCGGGGGGTCAAACAATGAGCAGTTCTTC
TRBV11-1	TRBJ2-7	TRBD1	few	CASSSFRDRTYEQYF	TGTGCCAGCAGCTCGTTCCGGGACAGGACCTACGAGCAGTACTTC
TRBV18	TRBJ2-7	-	many	CASSPRTSTYEQYF	TGTGCCAGCTCACCTAGGACGTCCACCTACGAGCAGTACTTC
TRBV6-1	TRBJ2-1	-	few	CASSSLPRTGNFNEQFF	TGTGCCAGCAGCTCACTCCCCAGGACGGGAAATTTCAATGAGCAGTTCTTC
TRBV10-3	TRBJ2-5	-	many	CAISEGPSAQETQYF	TGTGCCATCAGTGAGGGTCCTAGCGCCCAAGAGACCCAGTACTTC
TRBV19	TRBJ1-1	-	-	CASSIGLGKTEAFF	TGTGCCAGTAGTATAGGGTTGGGGAAGACTGAAGCTTTCTTT
TRBV20-1	TRBJ2-7	TRBD2	few	CSARDGPSSGRPSYEQYF	TGCAGTGCTAGAGATGGGCCTTCTAGCGGGAGGCCCTCCTACGAGCAGTACTTC
TRBV12-3/TRBV12-4	TRBJ2-7	-	many	CASSLRAEEQYF	TGTGCCAGCAGTTTAAGGGCCGAAGAGCAGTACTTC
TRBV4-1	TRBJ2-7	-	-	CASSQDTGRGRTYEQYF	TGCGCCAGCAGCCAAGATACGGGACGAGGGAGAACCTACGAGCAGTACTTC
TRBV30	TRBJ1-4	-	many	CAWSGGRGGEKLFF	TGTGCCTGGAGTGGGGGCAGGGGAGGCGAAAAACTGTTTTTT
TRBV28	TRBJ2-7	-	many	CASRSGTGEAEQYF	TGTGCCAGCAGGTCCGGTACAGGGGAGGCCGAGCAGTACTTC
TRBV6-5	TRBJ1-1	-	many	CASSYDAGTEAFF	TGTGCCAGCAGTTACGACGCAGGGACTGAAGCTTTCTTT
TRBV7-2	TRBJ2-1	-	-	CASSFLPRNEQFF	TGTGCCAGCAGCTTTCTCCCCCGCAATGAGCAGTTCTTC
TRBV11-3	TRBJ2-2	TRBD2	many	CASSLGGSGRITNTGELFF	TGTGCCAGCAGCTTAGGTGGTAGCGGGAGGATAACTAACACCGGGGAGCTGTTTTTT
TRBV3-1	TRBJ1-1	-	many	CASSQGVTGVVNTEAFF	TGTGCCAGCAGCCAAGGTGTGACAGGTGTAGTGAACACTGAAGCTTTCTTT
TRBV7-2	TRBJ2-6	TRBD2	few	CASSFRTSGTGANVLTF	TGTGCCAGCAGCTTCAGAACTAGCGGGACTGGGGCCAACGTCCTGACTTTC
TRBV6-9	TRBJ2-7	-	-	CASSYVDGNYEQYF	TGTGCCAGCAGTTACGTGGACGGAAACTACGAGCAGTACTTC
TRBV28	TRBJ2-7	TRBD2	-	CASRGLAGVGARIYEQYF	TGTGCCAGCCGCGGACTAGCGGGGGTGGGGGCCCGAATATACGAGCAGTACTTC
TRBV28	TRBJ2-3	TRBD1	-	CASSSGQGETDTQYF	TGTGCCAGCAGTTCCGGACAGGGGGAAACAGATACGCAGTATTTT
TRBV2	TRBJ2-2	TRBD1	many	CASSGDRRNTGELFF	TGTGCCAGCAGTGGGGACAGGAGAAACACCGGGGAGCTGTTTTTT
TRBV28	TRBJ1-5	TRBD1	few	CASSSRRTGGDNQPQHF	TGTGCCAGCAGTTCCCGTCGGACAGGGGGCGATAATCAGCCCCAGCATTTT
TRBV30	TRBJ2-7	TRBD1	many	CAWSVGTAYEQYF	TGTGCCTGGAGTGTGGGGACAGCCTACGAGCAGTACTTC
TRBV19	TRBJ2-7	TRBD1	few	CATSQGGEGYEQYF	TGTGCCACCTCACAGGGGGGCGAGGGCTACGAGCAGTACTTC